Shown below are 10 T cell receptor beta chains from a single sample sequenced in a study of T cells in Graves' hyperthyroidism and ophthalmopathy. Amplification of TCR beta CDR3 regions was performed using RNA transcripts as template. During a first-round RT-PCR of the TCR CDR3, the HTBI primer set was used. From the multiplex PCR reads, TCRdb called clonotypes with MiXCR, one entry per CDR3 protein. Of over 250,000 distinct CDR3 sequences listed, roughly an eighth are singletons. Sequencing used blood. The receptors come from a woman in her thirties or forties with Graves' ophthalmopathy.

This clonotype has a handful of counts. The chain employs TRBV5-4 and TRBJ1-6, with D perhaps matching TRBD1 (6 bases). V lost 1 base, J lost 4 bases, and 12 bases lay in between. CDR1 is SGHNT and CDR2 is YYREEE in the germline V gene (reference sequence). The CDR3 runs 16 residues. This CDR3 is CASSLSSGVYNSPLHF. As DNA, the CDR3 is TGTGCCAGCAGCTTGTCGTCAGGGGTTTATAATTCACCCCTCCACTTT.

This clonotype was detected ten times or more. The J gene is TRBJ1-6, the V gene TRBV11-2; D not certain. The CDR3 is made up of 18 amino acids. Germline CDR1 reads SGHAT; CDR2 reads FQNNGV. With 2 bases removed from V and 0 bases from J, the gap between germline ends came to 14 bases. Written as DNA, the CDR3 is TGTGCCAGCAGCTTAAAGGAGGCGGGCAGCTCCTATAATTCACCCCTCCACTTT. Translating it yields CASSLKEAGSSYNSPLHF. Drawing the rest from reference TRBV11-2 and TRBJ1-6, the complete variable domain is EAGVAQSPRYKIIEKRQSVAFWCNPISGHATLYWYQQILGQGPKLLIQFQNNGVVDDSQLPKDRFSAERLKGVDSTLKIQPAKLEDSAVYLCASSLKEAGSSYNSPLHFGNGTRLTVT.

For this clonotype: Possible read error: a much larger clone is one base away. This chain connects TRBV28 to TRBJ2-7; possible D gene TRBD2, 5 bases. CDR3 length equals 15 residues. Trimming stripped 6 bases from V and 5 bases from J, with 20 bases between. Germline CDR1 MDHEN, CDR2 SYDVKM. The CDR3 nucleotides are TGTGCCAGCAGACATATAGCGAGGACCAGAGACGAGCAGTACTTC. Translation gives CASRHIARTRDEQYF. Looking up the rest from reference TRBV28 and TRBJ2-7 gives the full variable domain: DVKVTQSSRYLVKRTGEKVFLECVQDMDHENMFWYRQDPGLGLRLIYFSYDVKMKEKGDIPEGYSVSREKKERFSLILESASTNQTSMYLCASRHIARTRDEQYFGPGTRLTVT.

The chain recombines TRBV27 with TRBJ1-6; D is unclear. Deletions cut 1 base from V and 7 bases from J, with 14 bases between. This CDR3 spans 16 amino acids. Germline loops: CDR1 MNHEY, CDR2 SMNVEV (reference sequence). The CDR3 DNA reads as TGTGCCAGCAGTTTATGGCAGGACCCGTCGAATTCACCCCTCCACTTT. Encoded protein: CASSLWQDPSNSPLHF.

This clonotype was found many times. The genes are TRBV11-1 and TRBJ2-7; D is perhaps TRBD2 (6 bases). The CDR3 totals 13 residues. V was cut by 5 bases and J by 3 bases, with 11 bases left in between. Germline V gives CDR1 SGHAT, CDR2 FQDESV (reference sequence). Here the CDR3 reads CASSLYGGYEQYF. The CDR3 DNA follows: TGTGCCAGCAGCCTATACGGGGGCTACGAGCAGTACTTC.

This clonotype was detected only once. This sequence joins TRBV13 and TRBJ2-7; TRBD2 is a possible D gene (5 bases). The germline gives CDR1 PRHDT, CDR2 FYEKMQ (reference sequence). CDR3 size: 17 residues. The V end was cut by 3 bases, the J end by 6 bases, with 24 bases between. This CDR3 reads CASSFLASTVNPIEQYF. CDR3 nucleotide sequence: TGTGCCAGCAGCTTCCTAGCTAGCACTGTGAATCCCATCGAGCAGTACTTC.

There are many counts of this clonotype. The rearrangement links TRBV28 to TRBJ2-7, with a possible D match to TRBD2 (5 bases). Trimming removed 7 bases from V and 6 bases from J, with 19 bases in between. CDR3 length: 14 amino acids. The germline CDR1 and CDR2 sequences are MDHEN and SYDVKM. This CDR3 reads CASNLARTVFEQYF. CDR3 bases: TGTGCCAGCAACTTAGCGCGGACCGTGTTCGAGCAGTACTTC.

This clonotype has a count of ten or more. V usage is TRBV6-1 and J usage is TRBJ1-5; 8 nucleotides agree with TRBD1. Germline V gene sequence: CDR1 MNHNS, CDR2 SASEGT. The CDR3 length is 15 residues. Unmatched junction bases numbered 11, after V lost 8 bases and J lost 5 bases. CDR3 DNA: TGTGCCAGCTTTTCTACGGACAGGGCTTATCAGCCCCAGCATTTT. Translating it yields CASFSTDRAYQPQHF.

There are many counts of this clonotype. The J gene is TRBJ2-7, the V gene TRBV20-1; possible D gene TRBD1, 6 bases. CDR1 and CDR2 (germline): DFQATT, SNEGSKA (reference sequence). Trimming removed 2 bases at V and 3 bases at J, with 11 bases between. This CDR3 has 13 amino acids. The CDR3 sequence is CSARRDKLYEQYF. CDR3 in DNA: TGCAGTGCTAGAAGGGACAAGCTCTACGAGCAGTACTTC.

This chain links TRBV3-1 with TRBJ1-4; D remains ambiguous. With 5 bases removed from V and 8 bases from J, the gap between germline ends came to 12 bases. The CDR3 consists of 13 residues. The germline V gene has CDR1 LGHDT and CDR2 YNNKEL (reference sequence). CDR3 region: CASSREGIEKLFF. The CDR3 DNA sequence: TGTGCCAGCAGCAGGGAAGGGATAGAAAAACTGTTTTTT. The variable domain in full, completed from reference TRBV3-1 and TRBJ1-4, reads DTAVSQTPKYLVTQMGNDKSIKCEQNLGHDTMYWYKQDSKKFLKIMFSYNNKELIINETVPNRFSPKSPDKAHLNLHINSLELGDSAVYFCASSREGIEKLFFGSGTQLSVL.